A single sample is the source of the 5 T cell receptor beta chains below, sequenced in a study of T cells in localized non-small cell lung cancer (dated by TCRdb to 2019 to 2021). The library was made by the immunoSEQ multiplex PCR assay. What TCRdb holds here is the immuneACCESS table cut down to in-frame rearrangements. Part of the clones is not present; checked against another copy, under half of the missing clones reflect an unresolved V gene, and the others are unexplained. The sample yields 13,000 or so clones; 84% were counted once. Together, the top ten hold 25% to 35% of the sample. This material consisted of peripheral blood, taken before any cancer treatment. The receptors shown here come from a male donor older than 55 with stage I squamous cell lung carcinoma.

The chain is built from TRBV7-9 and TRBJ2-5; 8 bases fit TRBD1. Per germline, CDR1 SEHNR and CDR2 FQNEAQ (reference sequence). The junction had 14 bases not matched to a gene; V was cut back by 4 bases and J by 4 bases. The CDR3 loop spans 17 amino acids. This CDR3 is CASSSGRDRSHGETQYF. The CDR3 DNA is TGTGCCAGCAGCTCAGGAAGGGACAGGTCCCATGGAGAGACCCAGTACTTC.

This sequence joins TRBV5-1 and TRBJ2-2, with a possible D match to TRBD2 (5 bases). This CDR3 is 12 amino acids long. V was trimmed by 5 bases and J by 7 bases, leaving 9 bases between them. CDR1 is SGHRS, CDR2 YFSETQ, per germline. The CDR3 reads CASRFGNGELFF. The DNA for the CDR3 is TGCGCCAGCAGGTTCGGGAACGGGGAGCTGTTTTTT.

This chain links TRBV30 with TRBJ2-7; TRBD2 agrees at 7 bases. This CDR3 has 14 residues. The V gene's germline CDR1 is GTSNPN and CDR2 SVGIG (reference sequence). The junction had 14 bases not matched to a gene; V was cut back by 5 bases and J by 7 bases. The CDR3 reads CAWGRGETLPEQYF. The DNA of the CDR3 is TGTGCCTGGGGACGGGGGGAAACCCTCCCTGAGCAGTACTTC.

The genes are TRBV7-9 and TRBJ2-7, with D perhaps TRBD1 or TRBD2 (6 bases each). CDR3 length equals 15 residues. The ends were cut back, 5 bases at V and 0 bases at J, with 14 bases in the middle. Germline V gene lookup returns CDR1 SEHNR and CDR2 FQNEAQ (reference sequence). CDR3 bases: TGTGCCAGCAGCCGTGGGGGGCGGGTCTCCTACGAGCAGTACTTC. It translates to CASSRGGRVSYEQYF.

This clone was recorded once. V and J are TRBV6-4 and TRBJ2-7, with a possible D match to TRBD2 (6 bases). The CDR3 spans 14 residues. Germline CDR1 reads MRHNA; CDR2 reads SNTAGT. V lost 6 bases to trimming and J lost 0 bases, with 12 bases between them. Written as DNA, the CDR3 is TGTGCCAGCAGCGCGGGGCACAGCTCCTACGAGCAGTACTTC. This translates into CASSAGHSSYEQYF.